This TCR beta chain was found in a study of patients and donors after allogeneic stem cell transplantation. This clonotype was picked up one time. TCRdb re-analysed the RT-PCR reads in MiXCR, keeping a single row per CDR3 protein. The profile shows roughly 180,000 distinct CDR3 sequences, approximately 41% of them singletons. The CDR3 runs to 15 residues. Per the germline V gene, CDR1 is LGHNA and CDR2 is YSLEER. V lost 1 base to trimming and J lost 9 bases, with 16 bases between them. This chain uses TRBV4-3 with TRBJ2-1; the D gene is possibly TRBD2 (6 bases). Sequencing used blood, either unsorted or a sorted T cell fraction (not recorded which). The origin of this receptor is a human donor who was either an allogeneic HSCT recipient or a stem cell or donor lymphocyte infusion donor (not recorded which). It is not recorded whose cells these are; they may come from a transplant donor. The CDR3 DNA reads as TGCGCCAGCAGCCAAGGCGTTAGCGCGGGGAGTGAGCAGTTCTTC. Translation: CASSQGVSAGSEQFF.